Listed here are 21 T cell receptor beta chains from one sample, sequenced in a study of T cell repertoires in cytomegalovirus infection. These receptors have no identified antigens. TCRdb reprocessed the reads with MiXCR, giving one entry per CDR3 protein. This table holds around 900,000 distinct CDR3 sequences, approximately 30% found once. This sample comprised cultured CD8+ T cells from PBMCs, obtained from culture after CMV antigen stimulation. Receptor source: a human donor in good health (CMV status not recorded). Some clones in this sample may be carry-over from other donors' samples.

This clonotype has ten or more counts. The chain has TRBV7-6 and TRBJ2-5; tentatively, D is TRBD1 or TRBD2 (5 bases each). The CDR3 has 15 amino acids. The V and J ends lost 5 bases and 0 bases respectively, with 13 bases between them. CDR1 is SGHVS, CDR2 FNYEAQ, per germline. The DNA of the CDR3 is TGTGCCAGCAGCCCCAGGGACCTGTACCAAGAGACCCAGTACTTC. This translates into CASSPRDLYQETQYF. The variable domain in full, with the rest retrieved from reference TRBV7-6 and TRBJ2-5, is GAGVSQSPRYKVTKRGQDVALRCDPISGHVSLYWYRQALGQGPEFLTYFNYEAQQDKSGLPNDRFSAERPEGSISTLTIQRTEQRDSAMYRCASSPRDLYQETQYFGPGTRLLVL.

Ten or more counts support this clonotype. This chain links TRBV7-2 with TRBJ2-7, with no clear D. There are 14 residues in the CDR3. CDR1 and CDR2 (germline): SGHTA, FQGNSA. With 4 bases removed from V and 4 bases from J, the gap between germline ends came to 14 bases. The CDR3 nucleotides read TGTGCCAGCAGCTGGGGAATGGGCAGATACGAGCAGTACTTC. Translation: CASSWGMGRYEQYF. The full variable domain, rest sourced from reference TRBV7-2 and TRBJ2-7, is GAGVSQSPSNKVTEKGKDVELRCDPISGHTALYWYRQSLGQGLEFLIYFQGNSAPDKSGLPSDRFSAERTGGSVSTLTIQRTQQEDSAVYLCASSWGMGRYEQYFGPGTRLTVT.

This clonotype was counted many times. This chain uses TRBV12-3 or TRBV12-4 with TRBJ1-1; 9 bases agree with TRBD1. The CDR3 totals 15 residues. Losses at the gene ends were 6 bases for V and 3 bases for J; bases not matched to a gene: 8. The CDR3 coding sequence is TGTGCCAGCAGCGGCCGGGACAGGGAGGACACTGAAGCTTTCTTT. Its protein product is CASSGRDREDTEAFF.

The chain employs TRBV6-6 and TRBJ2-7; TRBD1 matches at 11 bases. V dropped 0 bases and J dropped 3; count of bases not matched to a gene: 1. The CDR3 spans 15 residues. Germline CDR1 and CDR2: MNHNY and SVGAGI (reference sequence). The CDR3 sequence: CASSYSGQGVYEQYV. The CDR3 bases are TGTGCCAGCAGTTACTCGGGACAGGGGGTCTACGAGCAGTACGTC.

The chain combines TRBV6-1 with TRBJ1-1; the D is unclear. Germline V CDR1 and CDR2: MNHNS, SASEGT. This CDR3 is 15 amino acids long. Trimming shortened V by 5 bases and J by 5 bases, and 18 bases separated the two germline ends. The CDR3 loop reads CASSQLRGKGTEAFF. CDR3 nucleotide sequence: TGTGCCAGCAGTCAACTTCGGGGAAAAGGGACTGAAGCTTTCTTT.

This clonotype was recorded a few times. Here the CDR3 DNA reads TGTGCCAGCAGTTATGAGGGGCAAGCCTACGAGCAGTACGTC. Amino acid sequence: CASSYEGQAYEQYV. V gene TRBV6-2 or TRBV6-3 combines with J gene TRBJ2-7; either TRBD1 or TRBD2 may fit D (5 bases each). This CDR3 region has 14 residues. The germline gives CDR1 MNHEY, CDR2 SVGEGT. V gave up 3 bases and J gave up 2 bases, with 11 bases separating them.

This clonotype came up many times. The chain uses TRBV7-6 and TRBJ2-7, with TRBD1 matching 7 bases. Germline V CDR1 and CDR2: SGHVS, FNYEAQ. V lost 5 bases and J lost 2; bases outside the gene matches: 9. The CDR3 is 15 residues long. Here the CDR3 reads CASSPNRGSAYEQYV. In DNA, the CDR3 is TGTGCCAGCAGCCCGAACAGGGGATCAGCCTACGAGCAGTACGTC.

Ten or more counts support this clonotype. The chain couples TRBV7-6 to TRBJ2-1; the D call may be TRBD1 or TRBD2 (5 bases each). Trimming cost V 1 base and J 10 bases, with 11 bases left between them. The CDR3 sequence is 13 residues long. Germline loops: CDR1 SGHVS, CDR2 FNYEAQ. CDR3 DNA: TGTGCCAGCAGCTTAGTAGGGACCGGGGAGCAGTTCTTC. Translating gives CASSLVGTGEQFF.

The chain joins TRBV10-3 to TRBJ1-5; TRBD1 might be the D (5 bases). Trimming took off 6 bases at V and 1 base at J, with 13 bases between the two ends. The CDR3 runs to 15 residues. Looked up from germline, CDR1 is ENHRY and CDR2 is SYGVKD. The CDR3 DNA follows: TGTGCCATCAGCCCTTCGGGGGGGAGCAATCAGCCCCAGCATTTT. Its protein is CAISPSGGSNQPQHF.

In regard to this clonotype: This may stem from a read error, because a much larger clone lies one nucleotide away. V is TRBV7-1 and J is TRBJ1-1; D not certain. TRBV7-1 is an ORF for which the function is uncertain. The CDR3 spans 10 residues. The ends were cut back, 10 bases at V and 6 bases at J, with 9 bases in the middle. CDR3 nucleotide sequence: TGTGCCAACACCCTCGCTGAAGCTTTCTTT. This codes for CANTLAEAFF.

This clonotype was picked up a small number of times. V is TRBV4-1 and J is TRBJ2-1, with D perhaps being TRBD1 or TRBD2 (5 bases each). The length of the CDR3 is 12 residues. Per germline, CDR1 MGHRA and CDR2 YSYEKL. The V and J ends lost 0 bases and 15 bases respectively, with 12 bases between them. In DNA form, the CDR3 reads TGCGCCAGCAGCCAAGATGGGGGTTTTCGGTTCTTC. It yields the protein CASSQDGGFRFF.

The chain carries TRBV14 and TRBJ1-6; no clear D gene. V lost 0 bases and J lost 4, with 13 bases in between. Germline CDR1 and CDR2: SGHDN and FVKESK. The CDR3 extends over 17 amino acids. The CDR3 loop reads CASSQDYGRWYNSPLHF. In DNA form, the CDR3 reads TGTGCCAGCAGCCAAGATTATGGACGGTGGTATAATTCACCCCTCCACTTT.

This clonotype was counted many times. The gene calls are TRBV28 and TRBJ2-1; 8 bases fit TRBD1. CDR1 and CDR2 (germline): MDHEN, SYDVKM. The CDR3 contains 16 residues. V trimming: 4 bases; J trimming: 5 bases; junction bases outside the gene matches: 10. CDR3 DNA: TGTGCCAGCAGTTACCCAGGGGGCAGTAGCGACAATGAGCAGTTCTTC. Its translation: CASSYPGGSSDNEQFF.

The chain links TRBV18 to TRBJ1-4; D remains ambiguous. Trimming shortened V by 2 bases and J by 11 bases, and 9 bases separated the two germline ends. The CDR3 covers 12 residues. CDR1 is KGHSH and CDR2 is LQKENI in the germline V gene. The CDR3 DNA is TGTGCCAGCTCACCAACTACAGAGAAACTGTTTTTT. Its translation: CASSPTTEKLFF.

Only a few counts were recorded for this clonotype. This chain links TRBV6-2 or TRBV6-3 with TRBJ2-1; D remains ambiguous. Trimming took off 0 bases at V and 4 bases at J, with 13 bases between the two ends. Germline CDR1 MNHEY, CDR2 SVGEGT. The CDR3 has 16 amino acids. The CDR3 bases are TGTGCCAGCAGTTACTCGAGAGCGCCTAGATACAATGAGCAGTTCTTC. Translation: CASSYSRAPRYNEQFF.

This clonotype has a count of ten or more. V and J are TRBV7-2 and TRBJ1-1; D not certain. CDR1 SGHTA and CDR2 FQGNSA come from the germline V gene. The CDR3 has 13 amino acids. V lost 3 bases and J lost 1, with 6 bases in between. The chain's CDR3 is CASSFTSNTEAFF. As DNA, the CDR3 is TGTGCCAGCAGCTTTACCTCGAACACTGAAGCTTTCTTT. Full variable domain (outside the CDR3, taken from reference TRBV7-2 and TRBJ1-1): GAGVSQSPSNKVTEKGKDVELRCDPISGHTALYWYRQSLGQGLEFLIYFQGNSAPDKSGLPSDRFSAERTGGSVSTLTIQRTQQEDSAVYLCASSFTSNTEAFFGQGTRLTVV.

There are a few counts of this clonotype. The rearrangement joins TRBV7-3 to TRBJ2-5, with 8 bases that match TRBD1. V dropped 5 bases and J dropped 2; count of bases not matched to a gene: 16. This CDR3 spans 18 amino acids. Germline V CDR1 and CDR2: SGHTA, FQGTGA. The CDR3 coding sequence is TGTGCCAGCAGCCCCGGGACAGGAGGGCTAGGGGTTCAAGAGACCCAGTACTTC. Encoded protein: CASSPGTGGLGVQETQYF.

This clonotype was observed many times. This chain's CDR3 is CASSFYTDTQYF. Here the CDR3 DNA reads TGTGCCAGCAGCTTTTACACAGATACGCAGTATTTT. The chain combines TRBV7-9 with TRBJ2-3; D not resolved. CDR1 and CDR2 (germline): SEHNR, FQNEAQ (reference sequence). The V and J ends lost 3 bases and 2 bases respectively, with 3 bases between them. This CDR3 is 12 amino acids long.

The rearrangement links TRBV7-6 to TRBJ1-1, with TRBD1 identical over 9 bases. Germline CDR1 SGHVS, CDR2 FNYEAQ. The CDR3 length is 15 residues. Unmatched junction bases numbered 4, after V lost 4 bases and J lost 1 base. Here the CDR3 reads CASSSATGGNTEAFF. In DNA form, the CDR3 reads TGTGCCAGCAGCTCAGCGACAGGGGGGAACACTGAAGCTTTCTTT.

V usage is TRBV5-6 and J usage is TRBJ1-5; no reliable D call. CDR1 is SGHDT and CDR2 is YYEEEE in the germline V gene. This CDR3 spans 17 amino acids. The V and J ends lost 4 bases and 6 bases respectively, with 23 bases between them. The CDR3 coding sequence is TGTGCCAGCAGCCTTACGGGAGTCCTCCAGGTGGTTCAGCCCCAGCATTTT. It encodes CASSLTGVLQVVQPQHF.

This sequence joins TRBV27 and TRBJ2-1; D is unclear. The CDR3 has 15 residues. V gave up 10 bases and J gave up 0 bases, with 16 bases separating them. The germline V gene has CDR1 MNHEY and CDR2 SMNVEV (reference sequence). The CDR3 bases are TGTGCCACCGTGGACGGAGAGAGCTCCTACAATGAGCAGTTCTTC. Protein: CATVDGESSYNEQFF.